Following are 27 T cell receptor beta chains from one sample sequenced in a study of shared clonotypes between healthy human individuals (TCRdb year 2020). Receptor libraries were prepared by the immunoSEQ multiplex PCR assay. The clones in this table, taken by TCRdb from immuneACCESS, are in-frame only. Not every clone is retained; where verified, under half of the shortfall comes from an unresolved V gene, and the cause of the rest is unknown. For this sample there are 950,000 to 1,300,000 clones; 75% appear just once. In total, the top ten clones hold over 1.3% of the sample. The specimen sequenced was memory CD4+ T cells sorted from blood. This specimen's cell subset or site label, interpreted: CD45RA-negative fraction. These receptors all stem from a man between 18 and 35 years old in good health.

The V call is TRBV6-5, the J call TRBJ1-6; 9 bases fit TRBD1. The junction had 7 bases not matched to a gene; V was cut back by 6 bases and J by 7 bases. Germline CDR1 is MNHEY and CDR2 is SVGAGI. The CDR3 runs 15 residues. The CDR3 sequence is CASRDPGTGNSPLHF. CDR3 DNA: TGTGCCAGCAGAGACCCCGGGACAGGGAATTCACCCCTCCACTTT.

The rearrangement joins TRBV6-6 to TRBJ1-4; D is ambiguous. From germline, CDR1 is MNHNY and CDR2 SVGAGI (reference sequence). The V end was cut by 7 bases, the J end by 7 bases, with 13 bases between. The CDR3 has 13 amino acids. The CDR3 region has the DNA TGTGCCAGCACCCTTCTCGGGAGTGAAAAACTGTTTTTT. Translation: CASTLLGSEKLFF.

CDR3 sequence: CAWSTGTGGNTIYF. The CDR3, as DNA: TGTGCCTGGAGTACCGGGACGGGTGGAAACACCATATATTTT. The V and J genes are TRBV30 and TRBJ1-3; tentatively, D is TRBD1 (5 bases). Germline V gene lookup returns CDR1 GTSNPN and CDR2 SVGIG (reference sequence). The CDR3 spans 14 residues. Trimming stripped 2 bases from V and 3 bases from J, with 11 bases between.

Of note for this clone: The same CDR3 can be traced to other DNA sequences in this sample. V and J are TRBV6-6 and TRBJ2-3; no clear D gene. CDR3 length: 14 amino acids. The germline V and J ends were trimmed by 2 bases and 0 bases, with 6 bases remaining between them. Germline V gene data show CDR1 as MNHNY and CDR2 as SVGAGI (reference sequence). This CDR3 reads CASSYGDSTDTQYF. The CDR3 DNA reads TGTGCCAGCAGTTACGGGGATAGCACAGATACGCAGTATTTT.

This chain links TRBV2 with TRBJ2-3; TRBD1 aligns across 10 bases. The J segment lost 4 bases and the V segment lost 6 bases, leaving 10 bases of the junction unmatched. CDR1 and CDR2 (germline): SNHLY, FYNNEI. The CDR3 spans 16 residues. CDR3 bases: TGTGCCAGCAGCCCCGGCCCCGACAGGGGGCCAGATACGCAGTATTTT. It codes for CASSPGPDRGPDTQYF.

This clone occurred once. The chain links TRBV29-1 to TRBJ2-1, with a weak D call TRBD2 (6 bases). The CDR3 length is 17 residues. Germline V CDR1 and CDR2: SQVTM, ANQGSEA. V was shortened by 4 bases and J by 0 bases, with 19 bases between the two germline ends. The CDR3 DNA follows: TGCAGCGTTGTTAAATCGGCGGGGATAAGCTCCTACAATGAGCAGTTCTTC. Protein: CSVVKSAGISSYNEQFF.

The chain recombines TRBV27 with TRBJ1-2; TRBD1 matches at 9 bases. There are 13 residues in the CDR3. Germline CDR1 MNHEY, CDR2 SMNVEV (reference sequence). J was trimmed by 8 bases and V by 7 bases; bases with no gene match: 8. DNA of the CDR3: TGTGCCAGCACCGTGACAGGGGGGAGCGGCTACACCTTC. It yields the protein CASTVTGGSGYTF.

This clone was observed a handful of times. The chain links TRBV18 to TRBJ2-5; 8 bases fit TRBD2. Germline values: CDR1 KGHSH, CDR2 LQKENI. The V segment lost 3 bases and the J segment 4 bases; nucleotides outside the gene matches: 7. This CDR3 is built from 15 residues. The CDR3 DNA is TGTGCCAGCTCACCCAACAACAGCGGGGGAGAGACCCAGTACTTC. Translated: CASSPNNSGGETQYF.

As for this clone: The sample contains more than one DNA sequence encoding this CDR3. CDR3 region: CASSVGAGQETQYF. The CDR3 DNA sequence: TGTGCCAGCAGCGTAGGAGCTGGGCAAGAGACCCAGTACTTC. The genes are TRBV9 and TRBJ2-5; D not resolved. Germline V gene data show CDR1 as SGDLS and CDR2 as YYNGEE. V lost 0 bases to trimming and J lost 2 bases, with 8 bases between them. This CDR3 comprises 14 residues.

About this clone itself: Since a much larger clone is just one base distant, this may be a read error. The chain uses TRBV2 and TRBJ1-2; D remains ambiguous. CDR1 is SNHLY and CDR2 is FYNNEI in the germline V gene. Trimming took off 5 bases at V and 2 bases at J, with 6 bases between the two ends. The CDR3 runs 12 residues. The CDR3 loop is CASSLQNYGYTF. The CDR3 nucleotides are TGTGCCAGCAGTTTACAGAACTATGGCTACACCTTC.

The chain carries TRBV6-1 and TRBJ2-1, with TRBD2 matching over 7 bases. CDR1 is MNHNS, CDR2 SASEGT, per germline. The CDR3 runs 15 residues. V shed 3 bases and J 6 bases; nucleotides not matched to a gene: 8. Here the CDR3 DNA reads TGTGCCAGCAGTGATTCCAGCGGGGCGTTCAATGAGCAGTTCTTC. Protein: CASSDSSGAFNEQFF.

The genes are TRBV5-1 and TRBJ2-6; D gene uncertain. The V end was cut by 5 bases, the J end by 0 bases, with 9 bases between. The CDR3 runs to 15 residues. The germline V gene encodes CDR1 SGHRS and CDR2 YFSETQ. The CDR3 region has the DNA TGCGCCAGCAGTGAAATTCCCTCTGGGGCCAACGTCCTGACTTTC. It encodes CASSEIPSGANVLTF.

This clone was counted between two and nine times. The sample holds other DNA sequences that translate to the same CDR3. The genes are TRBV18 and TRBJ2-2, with D possibly being TRBD2 (5 bases). V lost 3 bases and J 3 bases, leaving 8 bases between the germline ends. CDR3 size: 14 residues. Germline-derived CDR1 and CDR2 are KGHSH and LQKENI. CDR3 loop: CASSPPADTGELFF. CDR3 nucleotides: TGTGCCAGCTCACCGCCAGCGGACACCGGGGAGCTGTTTTTT.

This clone was counted a few times. J is TRBJ1-1 and V is TRBV14, with D possibly TRBD1 on 5 matching bases. Germline V CDR1 and CDR2: SGHDN, FVKESK. This CDR3 is 15 amino acids long. V was pared by 0 bases and J by 4 bases, with 12 bases between. The CDR3 loop is CASSQEGRGTTEAFF. In DNA form, the CDR3 reads TGTGCCAGCAGCCAAGAGGGGAGGGGAACCACTGAAGCTTTCTTT.

This clone was detected once. The chain recombines TRBV4-1 with TRBJ2-7, with D unclear. The germline V gene has CDR1 MGHRA and CDR2 YSYEKL. Trimming stripped 3 bases from V and 0 bases from J, with 15 bases between. This CDR3 has 16 amino acids. The CDR3 sequence: CASSHPQWRSSYEQYF. The CDR3 bases are TGCGCCAGCAGCCACCCCCAGTGGCGGAGCTCCTACGAGCAGTACTTC.

The chain joins TRBV7-6 to TRBJ2-2; D unresolved. The V gene's germline CDR1 is SGHVS and CDR2 FNYEAQ. V lost 5 bases, J lost 2 bases, and 6 bases lay in between. The CDR3 length is 13 residues. CDR3 amino acids: CASSKINTGELFF. The CDR3, as DNA: TGTGCCAGCAGCAAAATTAACACCGGGGAGCTGTTTTTT.

The V call is TRBV30, the J call TRBJ1-4, with D maybe TRBD1 (6 bases). CDR1 is GTSNPN and CDR2 is SVGIG in the germline V gene (reference sequence). The CDR3 length is 14 residues. Trimming took off 2 bases at V and 5 bases at J, with 12 bases between the two ends. The CDR3 spells CAWSLMRGNEKLFF. Here the CDR3 DNA reads TGTGCCTGGAGTTTGATGAGGGGGAATGAAAAACTGTTTTTT.

The chain carries TRBV7-9 and TRBJ2-3, with D unresolved. Trimming took off 4 bases at V and 1 base at J, with 12 bases between the two ends. Germline CDR1 SEHNR, CDR2 FQNEAQ (reference sequence). This CDR3 is built from 15 residues. The chain's CDR3 is CASSSGNGGTDTQYF. The CDR3 coding sequence is TGTGCCAGCAGCTCCGGAAACGGTGGCACAGATACGCAGTATTTT.

The chain employs TRBV5-4 and TRBJ1-1; 7 bases align to TRBD1. Germline-derived CDR1 and CDR2 are SGHNT and YYREEE (reference sequence). This CDR3 has 17 amino acids. V trimming: 0 bases; J trimming: 0 bases; junction bases outside the gene matches: 8. The CDR3 protein is CASSLGATGRMNTEAFF. The CDR3 nucleotides read TGTGCCAGCAGCTTGGGGGCGACAGGGAGAATGAACACTGAAGCTTTCTTT.

The chain combines TRBV5-6 with TRBJ1-1; no reliable D call. Germline CDR1 SGHDT, CDR2 YYEEEE. The CDR3 contains 14 residues. With 1 base removed from V and 4 bases from J, the gap between germline ends came to 11 bases. As DNA, the CDR3 is TGTGCCAGCAGCTTGCCCCCGAGAGGCACTGAAGCTTTCTTT. This codes for CASSLPPRGTEAFF.

This chain connects TRBV2 to TRBJ2-3; weak D call: TRBD2 (5 bases). V was cut by 5 bases and J by 2 bases, with 14 bases left in between. The CDR3 spans 15 residues. Germline CDR1 SNHLY, CDR2 FYNNEI. The CDR3 DNA follows: TGTGCCAGCAGTCTCCGGGGTAGAAACACAGATACGCAGTATTTT. This codes for CASSLRGRNTDTQYF. The complete variable domain, with remaining parts taken from reference TRBV2 and TRBJ2-3, reads EPEVTQTPSHQVTQMGQEVILRCVPISNHLYFYWYRQILGQKVEFLVSFYNNEISEKSEIFDDQFSVERPDGSNFTLKIRSTKLEDSAMYFCASSLRGRNTDTQYFGPGTRLTVL.

The chain couples TRBV2 to TRBJ1-2; D not resolved. CDR1 and CDR2 from the germline V gene are SNHLY and FYNNEI. The CDR3 contains 14 residues. Trimming left V 6 bases short and J 0 bases short, with 11 bases between. The CDR3 loop is CASSPDGANYGYTF. CDR3 DNA sequence: TGTGCCAGCAGCCCCGACGGAGCTAACTATGGCTACACCTTC.

This chain uses TRBV5-1 with TRBJ2-7; 7 bases map to TRBD2. The germline V gene encodes CDR1 SGHRS and CDR2 YFSETQ. V was clipped by 1 base and J by 4 bases; unmatched bases: 8. There are 15 residues in the CDR3. Written as DNA, the CDR3 is TGCGCCAGCAGCTTGTCGGGAGGCCCCGGGTACGAGCAGTACTTC. Its translation: CASSLSGGPGYEQYF.

The chain joins TRBV15 to TRBJ1-6, with a tentative D call TRBD1 (5 bases). The CDR3 has 16 residues. The V end was cut by 2 bases, the J end by 2 bases, with 10 bases between. CDR1 is LNHNV and CDR2 is YYDKDF in the germline V gene (reference sequence). The CDR3 region is CATSRPRGAYNSPLHF. In nucleotides, the CDR3 is TGTGCCACCAGCAGACCCCGGGGGGCCTATAATTCACCCCTCCACTTT. The variable domain in full, with the rest retrieved from reference TRBV15 and TRBJ1-6, is DAMVIQNPRYQVTQFGKPVTLSCSQTLNHNVMYWYQQKSSQAPKLLFHYYDKDFNNEADTPDNFQSRRPNTSFCFLDIRSPGLGDTAMYLCATSRPRGAYNSPLHFGNGTRLTVT.

For this clone: A far larger clone is only one base removed, so a read error is likely. Other DNA sequences in this sample translate to the same CDR3. The chain employs TRBV27 and TRBJ1-6, with 8 bases identical to TRBD1. CDR3 length: 15 residues. The V gene's germline CDR1 is MNHEY and CDR2 SMNVEV (reference sequence). Written as DNA, the CDR3 is TGTGCCAGCAGTCCCACAGACAGGGGTAATTCGCCCCTCCACTTT. Translation gives CASSPTDRGNSPLHF.

This clone was seen a handful of times. The chain couples TRBV6-6 to TRBJ1-2; possibly TRBD1 for D (5 bases). V lost 11 bases and J 6 bases, leaving 22 bases between the germline ends. Germline V gene lookup returns CDR1 MNHNY and CDR2 SVGAGI (reference sequence). The CDR3 is 14 amino acids. The CDR3 nucleotides read TGTGCCGGGGCTAGACAGCTTCTGGGCGATGGCTACACCTTC. Its translation: CAGARQLLGDGYTF.

This clone was seen a single time. The gene calls are TRBV29-1 and TRBJ2-3; possible D gene TRBD2, 7 bases. Looked up from germline, CDR1 is SQVTM and CDR2 is ANQGSEA. There are 15 residues in the CDR3. V was shortened by 1 base and J by 6 bases, with 17 bases between the two germline ends. The CDR3 protein is CSVEGLQGRGDTQYF. CDR3 DNA: TGCAGCGTTGAAGGTCTCCAGGGGCGGGGGGATACGCAGTATTTT.